This TCR beta chain was found in a study of blood T cell repertoires in COVID-19. Overall study: COVID-19 samples collected from the United States, Italy and Spain covered acute and convalescent phases. The cDNA or gDNA used as material had been derived from T cells, B-cell-depleted T cells, or PBMCs.

Germline CDR1 reads SGHNT; CDR2 reads YYREEE (reference sequence). V lost 0 bases and J 3 bases, leaving 7 bases between the germline ends. CDR3 length equals 13 residues. Methods used by the authors: Amplification of reference gene primers provided the estimated nucleated cell counts. Some clones are missing from TCRdb's copy, which holds only in-frame ones; the method was immunoSEQ multiplex PCR. Clonal size and the V and J genes are those of that table, whereas D and trimming came from the DNA. The table records 30,000 to 35,000 clones, 89% of them present only once. J is TRBJ2-7 and V is TRBV5-4; a possible D gene is TRBD1 (5 bases). Sequencing used peripheral blood. This receptor was identified in a woman aged 35 to 49 with active or convalescent COVID-19. As DNA, the CDR3 is TGTGCCAGCAGCTTGGAAAGGGGCTACGAGCAGTACTTC. Protein: CASSLERGYEQYF. Full variable domain (outside the CDR3, taken from reference TRBV5-4 and TRBJ2-7): ETGVTQSPTHLIKTRGQQVTLRCSSQSGHNTVSWYQQALGQGPQFIFQYYREEENGRGNFPPRFSGLQFPNYSSELNVNALELDDSALYLCASSLERGYEQYFGPGTRLTVT.